The 8 T cell receptor beta chains below all came from one sample that was sequenced in a study of beta chain features in type 1 diabetes. cDNA synthesis used the whole RNA isolate, giving expressed TCRB sequences. The protocol was immunoSEQ multiplex PCR, while the TCRdb copy is restricted to in-frame clones and leaves out a portion. Among some 660,000 clones, about 14% were seen once, and the ten largest hold 0.035% to 0.045%. Study-level points and caveats: Across all four CD4+ subsets, people with type 1 diabetes showed modestly shorter TCRB CDR3s.

Which antigens these TCRs recognize remains unknown. Sequencing was performed on naive CD4+ T cells from blood. These TCRs come from a man younger than 35 with type 1 diabetes.

The table lists this clone with a few counts. The chain employs TRBV30 and TRBJ2-1, with 7 bases that match TRBD2. Germline lookup yields CDR1 GTSNPN and CDR2 SVGIG (reference sequence). The V segment lost 2 bases and the J segment 4 bases; nucleotides outside the gene matches: 5. The CDR3 totals 14 residues. CDR3 in DNA: TGTGCCTGGAGTACTAGCGCCCTTTACAATGAGCAGTTCTTC. It specifies CAWSTSALYNEQFF.

The chain recombines TRBV19 with TRBJ1-1, with 7 bases aligning to TRBD1. Germline assignment: CDR1 LNHDA and CDR2 SQIVND (reference sequence). Trimming took 4 bases from V and 0 from J; bases not matched to a gene: 5. The CDR3 runs 15 residues. The CDR3 DNA reads TGTGCCAGTAGTACCAAACAGGGGTTGAACACTGAAGCTTTCTTT. Protein sequence: CASSTKQGLNTEAFF.

Only a few counts were recorded for this clone. The chain recombines TRBV5-1 with TRBJ2-7; D unresolved. This CDR3 is 14 amino acids long. V was trimmed by 0 bases and J by 0 bases, leaving 7 bases between them. Germline V gene data show CDR1 as SGHRS and CDR2 as YFSETQ. The CDR3 sequence: CASSLEPTSYEQYF. The CDR3 nucleotides read TGCGCCAGCAGCTTGGAGCCTACCTCCTACGAGCAGTACTTC.

The chain employs TRBV7-2 and TRBJ2-7; 8 positions match TRBD1. Germline assignment: CDR1 SGHTA and CDR2 FQGNSA. This CDR3 is built from 14 residues. The trim removed 5 bases at V and 1 base at J, leaving 4 bases unmatched. The CDR3 sequence is CASSTWTGSYEQYF. The CDR3 nucleotides read TGTGCCAGCAGCACCTGGACAGGGTCCTACGAGCAGTACTTC.

The CDR3, as DNA: TGCGCCAGCAGTCGATTAGGGCATCGTCGCGAAGAGCTTTGCACTGAAGCTTTCTTT. It specifies CASSRLGHRREELCTEAFF. This rearrangement joins TRBV23-1 to TRBJ1-1; D not certain. TRBV23-1 is annotated as an ORF whose role is uncertain. V was pared by 4 bases and J by 4 bases, with 28 bases between. The CDR3 has 19 amino acids.

The genes are TRBV13 and TRBJ2-5; 12 nucleotides match TRBD2. Losses at the gene ends were 3 bases for V and 2 bases for J; bases not matched to a gene: 4. This CDR3 spans 16 amino acids. Germline V lookup: CDR1 PRHDT, CDR2 FYEKMQ (reference sequence). CDR3 coding DNA: TGTGCCAGCAGCTTCGTCGGACTAGCGGGACAAGAGACCCAGTACTTC. It encodes CASSFVGLAGQETQYF.

This clone was counted at least ten times. The gene calls are TRBV14 and TRBJ2-1, with 8 bases aligning to TRBD1. Germline CDR1 reads SGHDN; CDR2 reads FVKESK. The CDR3 covers 16 residues. With V trimmed by 4 bases and J by 5 bases, 10 bases remained unmatched. Here the CDR3 DNA reads TGTGCCAGCAGCCGAACGCACGGGACAGGTGACAATGAGCAGTTCTTC. Encoded protein: CASSRTHGTGDNEQFF. Combining the CDR3 with reference TRBV14 and TRBJ2-1 gives the whole variable domain EAGVTQFPSHSVIEKGQTVTLRCDPISGHDNLYWYRRVMGKEIKFLLHFVKESKQDESGMPNNRFLAERTGGTYSTLKVQPAELEDSGVYFCASSRTHGTGDNEQFFGPGTRLTVL.

This chain uses TRBV7-9 with TRBJ2-5; D remains ambiguous. The germline V gene has CDR1 SEHNR and CDR2 FQNEAQ (reference sequence). V was cut by 4 bases and J by 5 bases, with 11 bases left in between. The CDR3 is made up of 13 amino acids. Written as DNA, the CDR3 is TGTGCCAGCAGCTCTATTGTAGGGGAGACCCAGTACTTC. This sequence encodes CASSSIVGETQYF.